The T cell receptor beta chain described here comes from a study of shared clonotypes between healthy human individuals. Notes on the study in general: The genetic and exposure-history diversity represented was limited by few donors.

CD8 cells regarded as naive lacked CD45RO, were positively chosen for CCR7, and omitted terminally differentiated effector memory CD45RA+ cells. Concerning this clone itself: As yet, its antigen is unknown.

Per sorted-subset replicate PCR, input was 200 to 250 ng DNA, representing roughly 29,000 T cell genomes. Libraries were prepared by immunoSEQ multiplex PCR; TCRdb keeps only in-frame clonotypes and omits some of them. The sample lists around 600,000 clones, 85% to 95% occurring once. CDR1 is MGHRA, CDR2 YSYEKL, per germline. The CDR3 sequence is 14 residues long. V shed 4 bases and J 2 bases; nucleotides not matched to a gene: 5. The chain couples TRBV4-1 to TRBJ2-7; 7 bases fit TRBD1. Sequenced sample: naive CD8+ T cells sorted from blood. This receptor was taken from a woman in her twenties or thirties in good health. DNA for the CDR3: TGCGCCAGCAGCCCCGGGGACAGACCCTACGAGCAGTACTTC. Translated, it gives CASSPGDRPYEQYF.